These T cell receptor beta chains were read from a single sample in a study of graft-versus-host responses after intestinal transplantation. Using immunoSEQ multiplex PCR, the repertoire was profiled, and TCRdb retains in-frame clones only, with some absent. The table shows approximately 16,000 clones, with approximately 80% occurring only once. The starting material was ileum tissue, obtained 17 days after transplant. Receptors were obtained from a human patient who received an intestinal transplant, so some T cells may come from the graft donor. CDR3s include the opening cysteine and the closing phenylalanine or tryptophan. Fields, in order: D gene, clone size, V gene, J gene, CDR3 DNA, CDR3 protein. A D gene is named only where the DNA matches it firmly. The size entry is marked missing in some rows and otherwise reads once, few, many or a size class.

>-|-|TRBV15|TRBJ2-5
TGTGCCACCAGCAGAGAGGGAGGAGGAACCCCGCAAGGGGAGACCCAGTACTTC
CATSREGGGTPQGETQYF
>-|-|TRBV11-2|TRBJ2-1
TGTGCCAGCAGCTTTGAGGGATGGTGTGAGCAGTTCTTC
CASSFEGWCEQFF
>-|once|TRBV4-2|TRBJ2-1
TGTGCCAGCAGCCATGACTACAATGAGCAGTTCTTC
CASSHDYNEQFF
>-|-|TRBV12-1|TRBJ2-7
-
CASSFASGSYEQYF
>-|-|TRBV7-8|TRBJ2-1
TGTGCCAGCAGCCTAACGGGGTCGTCCTACAATGAGCAGTTCTTC
CASSLTGSSYNEQFF
>-|-|TRBV5-6|TRBJ2-7
TGTGCCAGCAGCTTGTTAGGCCAGCAGTACTTC
CASSLLGQQYF
>TRBD1|medium-sized|TRBV4-2|TRBJ2-2
TGTGCCAGCAGTCAGGTCCAGACAGGGGGCACCGGGGAGCTGTTTTTT
CASSQVQTGGTGELFF
>-|-|TRBV19|TRBJ1-1
TGTGCCAGTAGTACGAACACTGAAGCTTTCTTT
CASSTNTEAFF
>-|once|TRBV21-1|TRBJ2-1
TGTGCCAGCAGAAAAGCAATCAGGGGTCAGGTATTCTACAATGAGCAGTTCTTC
CASRKAIRGQVFYNEQFF
>-|-|TRBV5-1|TRBJ2-7
TGCGCCAGCAGCTCCGGACAGAAGACCTACGAGCAGTACTTC
CASSSGQKTYEQYF
>-|-|TRBV6-5|TRBJ1-2
TGTGCCAGCAGTTCCCGGCTTCTTTATGGCTACACCTTC
CASSSRLLYGYTF
>-|-|TRBV9|TRBJ2-7
TGTGCCAGCAGCGTCGCGGGCAGCGAGCAGTACTTC
CASSVAGSEQYF
>-|once|TRBV6-4|TRBJ2-3
TGTGCCAGCAGTGACTCCCAGGGGTCAGATACGCAGTATTTT
CASSDSQGSDTQYF